Listed below are T cell receptor beta chains from one sample, sequenced in a study of T cells in Graves' hyperthyroidism and ophthalmopathy. MiXCR, applied by TCRdb to the multiplex PCR reads, yields one record per CDR3 protein. The sample has 540,000 or so distinct CDR3 sequences; more than 45% are singletons. The sequencing input was peripheral blood or thyroid tissue (not recorded which). These receptors originate from an adult woman with Graves' disease, either hyperthyroidism or ophthalmopathy (not recorded which). Both conserved end residues are part of each CDR3. The D gene is left open where the match is weak.

D	length	V	J	CDR3
TRBD1	13	TRBV29-1	TRBJ1-5	CSAVTGGNQPQHF
.	19	TRBV7-6	TRBJ1-6	CASSPGPESGRDYNSPLHF
TRBD2	13	TRBV20-1	TRBJ2-7	CSATRGSSYEQYF
TRBD1	15	TRBV10-3	TRBJ2-5	CAISVNRGMMETQYF
TRBD2	14	TRBV24-1	TRBJ2-7	CATSDPGGSYEQYF
TRBD1	12	TRBV7-2	TRBJ2-7	CASNRQGYEQYF
TRBD1	15	TRBV9	TRBJ1-6	CASSAGQQENSPLHF
TRBD1	16	TRBV7-8	TRBJ1-5	CASSYYGTGSTQPQHF
TRBD1	13	TRBV7-9	TRBJ1-1	CASSSYRGTEAFF
.	13	TRBV10-3	TRBJ1-2	CAISELGGYGYTF
TRBD2	17	TRBV12-3/TRBV12-4	TRBJ2-2	CASSPYRGLANTGELFF
.	20	TRBV9	TRBJ2-5	CASSLTGDSPLHFGNGTQYF
TRBD2	15	TRBV5-1	TRBJ2-7	CASSLTTGGIYEQYF
.	14	TRBV6-1	TRBJ1-5	CASSHKTWTQPQHF
.	13	TRBV3-1	TRBJ1-1	CASSQEGWTEAFF
.	13	TRBV11-2	TRBJ2-2	CASSLFPTGELFF
.	12	TRBV29-1	TRBJ1-1	CSGQHLNTEAFF
.	14	TRBV6-5	TRBJ1-1	CASSLDGGDTEAFF
.	15	TRBV11-2	TRBJ1-1	CASSLDWGGITEAFF
.	16	TRBV10-2	TRBJ2-5	CASSESSGERRETQYF
TRBD1	17	TRBV9	TRBJ1-1	CASSPPITGGWGTEAFF
TRBD1	14	TRBV10-3	TRBJ1-6	CAIGQGARDSPLHF
.	13	TRBV5-1	TRBJ1-1	CASSLGQTAEAFF
.	11	TRBV29-1	TRBJ2-2	CSVDWGGELFF
.	15	TRBV7-6	TRBJ1-5	CASSLYRGPNQPQHF
.	14	TRBV29-1	TRBJ2-5	CSVKDYGEQETQYF
.	12	TRBV9	TRBJ1-2	CASSVLEGGYTF
.	13	TRBV5-1	TRBJ2-5	CASTSPGAETQYF
.	15	TRBV19	TRBJ2-6	CASSTPESGANVLTF
.	13	TRBV20-1	TRBJ1-3	CSATRVSGNTIYF
TRBD2	12	TRBV7-6	TRBJ2-7	CASSLGEGEQYF
.	16	TRBV24-1	TRBJ1-5	CATSDSFRDSNQPQHF
.	16	TRBV18	TRBJ2-7	CASSPAGSQRAYEQYF
.	16	TRBV10-3	TRBJ1-6	CAISEPDQPGNSPLHF
.	14	TRBV7-9	TRBJ1-4	CASSWTSGHEKLFF
.	18	TRBV29-1	TRBJ2-1	CSVAGLRRRMGVYNEQFF
TRBD1	15	TRBV2	TRBJ2-3	CASSGTGPITDTQYF
.	15	TRBV7-9	TRBJ1-4	CASSEQWGDTEKLFF
.	14	TRBV11-2	TRBJ1-1	CASSSGGRGTEAFF
TRBD2	14	TRBV28	TRBJ2-5	CASSRAGEWETQYF
.	14	TRBV11-2	TRBJ2-7	CASSLAATLYEQYF
.	12	TRBV3-1	TRBJ2-7	CASSQGFGEQYF
.	11	TRBV6-1	TRBJ1-1	CAIGYKRMAFF
TRBD2	14	TRBV29-1	TRBJ2-5	CRPKREWDQETQYF
.	15	TRBV10-3	TRBJ2-5	CAISSGRQAQETQYF
.	15	TRBV7-9	TRBJ2-7	CASSRWSGAPIEQYF
TRBD1	18	TRBV14	TRBJ2-2	CASSQDRQGGGYTWELFF
.	14	TRBV5-1	TRBJ1-1	CASSFGTTPNQRVF
.	13	TRBV2	TRBJ1-2	CASSDAGARGYTF
.	14	TRBV5-8	TRBJ1-6	CASSLGTVDSPLHF
TRBD2	15	TRBV5-1	TRBJ2-7	CASITLAGLLGEQYF
.	13	TRBV7-7	TRBJ1-1	CASSWTKNTEAFF
.	15	TRBV28	TRBJ2-7	CASSPGLGISFEQYF
.	15	TRBV12-3/TRBV12-4	TRBJ1-1	CASSSASKRGTEAFF
.	14	TRBV25-1	TRBJ2-5	CASSVDGSQETQYF
.	14	TRBV6-5	TRBJ1-2	CASSYAQGNYGYTF
TRBD1	16	TRBV7-9	TRBJ2-7	CASSLRDRGLSYEQYF
TRBD1	15	TRBV2	TRBJ2-7	CASSLGNRGQGEQYF
TRBD1	16	TRBV5-6	TRBJ1-2	CASSYGQGIVSYGYTF
TRBD1	15	TRBV6-2/TRBV6-3	TRBJ1-1	CASSRRQGGDTEAFF